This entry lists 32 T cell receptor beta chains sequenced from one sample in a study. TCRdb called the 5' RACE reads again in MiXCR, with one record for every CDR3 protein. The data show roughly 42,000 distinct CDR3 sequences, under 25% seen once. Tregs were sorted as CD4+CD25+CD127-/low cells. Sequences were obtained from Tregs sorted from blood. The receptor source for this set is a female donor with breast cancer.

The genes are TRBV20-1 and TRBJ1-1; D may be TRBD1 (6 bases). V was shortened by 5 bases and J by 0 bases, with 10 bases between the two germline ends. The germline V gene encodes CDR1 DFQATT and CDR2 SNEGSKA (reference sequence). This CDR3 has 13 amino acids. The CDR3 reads CSAYRDMNTEAFF. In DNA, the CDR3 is TGCAGTGCTTACAGGGACATGAACACTGAAGCTTTCTTT.

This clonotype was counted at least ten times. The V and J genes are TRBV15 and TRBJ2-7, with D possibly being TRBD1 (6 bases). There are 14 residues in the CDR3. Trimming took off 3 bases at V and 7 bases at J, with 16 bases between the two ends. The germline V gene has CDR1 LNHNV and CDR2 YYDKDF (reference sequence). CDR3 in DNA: TGTGCCACCAGCAGCCGGACAGCGGTTTGGGAGCAGTACTTC. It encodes CATSSRTAVWEQYF.

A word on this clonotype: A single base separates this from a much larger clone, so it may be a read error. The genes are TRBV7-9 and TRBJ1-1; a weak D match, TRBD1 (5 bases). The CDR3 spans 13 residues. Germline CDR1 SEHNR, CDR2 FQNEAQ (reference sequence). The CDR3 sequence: CTSSPQGNTEAFF. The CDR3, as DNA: TGTACCAGCAGCCCTCAGGGGAACACTGAAGCTTTCTTT.

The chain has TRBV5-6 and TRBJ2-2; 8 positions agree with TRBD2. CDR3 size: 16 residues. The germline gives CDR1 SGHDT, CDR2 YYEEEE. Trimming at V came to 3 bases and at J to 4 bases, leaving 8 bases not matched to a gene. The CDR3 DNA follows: TGTGCCAGCAGCTATGGACTAGCCGGCGGCACCGGGGAGCTGTTTTTT. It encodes CASSYGLAGGTGELFF.

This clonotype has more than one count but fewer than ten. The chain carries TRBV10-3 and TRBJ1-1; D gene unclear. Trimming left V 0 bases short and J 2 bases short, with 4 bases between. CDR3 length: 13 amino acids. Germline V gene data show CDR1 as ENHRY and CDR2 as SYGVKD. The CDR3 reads CAISESANTEAFF. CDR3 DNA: TGTGCCATCAGTGAGTCCGCTAACACTGAAGCTTTCTTT.

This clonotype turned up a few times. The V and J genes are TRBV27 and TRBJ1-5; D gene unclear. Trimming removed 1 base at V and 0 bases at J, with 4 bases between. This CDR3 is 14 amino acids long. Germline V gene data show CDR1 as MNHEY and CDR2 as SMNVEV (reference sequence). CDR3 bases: TGTGCCAGCAGTTTATACAGTAGCAATCAGCCCCAGCATTTT. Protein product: CASSLYSSNQPQHF.

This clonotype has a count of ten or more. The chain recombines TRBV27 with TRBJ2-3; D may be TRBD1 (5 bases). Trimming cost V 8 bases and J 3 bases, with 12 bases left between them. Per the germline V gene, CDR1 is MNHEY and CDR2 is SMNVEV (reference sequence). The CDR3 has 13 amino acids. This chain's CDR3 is CASRSQGTDTQYF. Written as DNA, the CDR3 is TGTGCCAGCCGCAGCCAGGGAACAGATACGCAGTATTTT.

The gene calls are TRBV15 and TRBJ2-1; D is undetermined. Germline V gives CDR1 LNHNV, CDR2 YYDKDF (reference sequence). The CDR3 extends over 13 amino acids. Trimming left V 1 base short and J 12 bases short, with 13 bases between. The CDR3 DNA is TGTGCCACCAGCAGAGTATCTAAGGCTTCGCAGTTCTTC. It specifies CATSRVSKASQFF.

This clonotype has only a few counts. Here the CDR3 reads CASSLAPDRGTQYF. CDR3 nucleotide sequence: TGTGCCAGCAGCTTAGCGCCAGACAGGGGAACCCAGTACTTC. The gene calls are TRBV7-8 and TRBJ2-5, with 8 bases lining up with TRBD1. This CDR3 has 14 amino acids. Per germline, CDR1 SGHVS and CDR2 FQNEAQ. V trimming: 0 bases; J trimming: 8 bases; junction bases outside the gene matches: 5.

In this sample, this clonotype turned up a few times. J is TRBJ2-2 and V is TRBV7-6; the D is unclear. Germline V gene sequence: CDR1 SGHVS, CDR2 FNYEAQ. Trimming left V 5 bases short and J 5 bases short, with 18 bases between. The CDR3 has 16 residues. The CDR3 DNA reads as TGTGCCAGCAGCCTCCTCCGGACCAAAGGAACCGGGGAGCTGTTTTTT. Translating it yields CASSLLRTKGTGELFF.

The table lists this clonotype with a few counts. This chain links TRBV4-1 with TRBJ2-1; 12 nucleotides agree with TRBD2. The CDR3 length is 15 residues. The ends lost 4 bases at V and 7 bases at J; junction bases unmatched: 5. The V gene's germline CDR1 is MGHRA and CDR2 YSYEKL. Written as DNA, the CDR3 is TGCGCCAGCAGCCCTGGACTAGCGGGACCTAATGAGCAGTTCTTC. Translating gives CASSPGLAGPNEQFF.

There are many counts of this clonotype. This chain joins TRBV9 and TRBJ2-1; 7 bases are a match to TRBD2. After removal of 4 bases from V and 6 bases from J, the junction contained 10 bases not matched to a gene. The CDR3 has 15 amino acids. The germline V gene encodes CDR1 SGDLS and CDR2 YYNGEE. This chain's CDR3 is CASSRLVSGGNEQFF. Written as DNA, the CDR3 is TGTGCCAGCAGCAGACTAGTTTCGGGAGGCAATGAGCAGTTCTTC.

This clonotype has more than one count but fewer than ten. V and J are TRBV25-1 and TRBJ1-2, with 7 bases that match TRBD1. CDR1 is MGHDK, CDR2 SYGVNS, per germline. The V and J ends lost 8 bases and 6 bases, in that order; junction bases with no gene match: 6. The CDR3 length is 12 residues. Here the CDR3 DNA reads TGTGCCAGCTTCCAGGGGGATAATGGCTACACCTTC. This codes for CASFQGDNGYTF.

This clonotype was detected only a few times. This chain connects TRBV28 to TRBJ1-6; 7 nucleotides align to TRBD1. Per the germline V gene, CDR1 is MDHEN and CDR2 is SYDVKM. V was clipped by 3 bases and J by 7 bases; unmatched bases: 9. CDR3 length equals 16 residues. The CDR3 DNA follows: TGTGCCAGCAGTTTGACGGCGACAGGGTTGAATTCACCCCTCCACTTT. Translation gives CASSLTATGLNSPLHF.

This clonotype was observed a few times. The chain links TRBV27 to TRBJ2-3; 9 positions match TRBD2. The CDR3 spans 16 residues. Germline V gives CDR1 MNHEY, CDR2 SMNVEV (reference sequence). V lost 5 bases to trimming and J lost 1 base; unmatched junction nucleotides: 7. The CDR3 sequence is CASSRTLAGRTDTQYF. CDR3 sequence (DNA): TGTGCCAGCAGTCGGACACTAGCGGGCCGCACAGATACGCAGTATTTT.

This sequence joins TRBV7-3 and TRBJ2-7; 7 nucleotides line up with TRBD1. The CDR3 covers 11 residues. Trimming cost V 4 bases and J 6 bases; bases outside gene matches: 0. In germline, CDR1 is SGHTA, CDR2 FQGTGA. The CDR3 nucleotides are TGTGCCAGCAGCTCAGGGGGCGAGCAGTACTTC. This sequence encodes CASSSGGEQYF.

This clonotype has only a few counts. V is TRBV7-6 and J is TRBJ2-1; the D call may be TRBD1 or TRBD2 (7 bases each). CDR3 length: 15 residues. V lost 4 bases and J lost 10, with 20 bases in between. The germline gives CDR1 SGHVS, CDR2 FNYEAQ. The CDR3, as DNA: TGTGCCAGCAGCTCTCGAGGCCGACAGGGACTAGAGCAGTTCTTC. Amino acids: CASSSRGRQGLEQFF.

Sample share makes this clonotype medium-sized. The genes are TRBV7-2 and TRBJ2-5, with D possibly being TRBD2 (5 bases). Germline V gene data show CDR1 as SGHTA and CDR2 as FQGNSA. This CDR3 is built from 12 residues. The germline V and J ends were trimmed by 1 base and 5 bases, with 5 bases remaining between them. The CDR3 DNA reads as TGTGCCAGCAGCTTAGGGAGGGAGACCCAGTACTTC. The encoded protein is CASSLGRETQYF.

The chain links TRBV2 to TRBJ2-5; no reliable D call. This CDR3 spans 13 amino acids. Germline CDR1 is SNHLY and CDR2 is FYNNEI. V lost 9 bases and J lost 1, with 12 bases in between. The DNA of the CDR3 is TGTGCCAGTACAAAGGCAGGCCAAGAGACCCAGTACTTC. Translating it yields CASTKAGQETQYF.

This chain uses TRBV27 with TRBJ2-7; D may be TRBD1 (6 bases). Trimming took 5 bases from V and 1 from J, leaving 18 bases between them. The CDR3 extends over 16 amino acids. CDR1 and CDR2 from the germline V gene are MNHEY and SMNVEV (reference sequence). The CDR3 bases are TGTGCCAGCAGTACCAATACAGGGAAATGGTCCTACGAGCAGTACTTC. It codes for CASSTNTGKWSYEQYF.

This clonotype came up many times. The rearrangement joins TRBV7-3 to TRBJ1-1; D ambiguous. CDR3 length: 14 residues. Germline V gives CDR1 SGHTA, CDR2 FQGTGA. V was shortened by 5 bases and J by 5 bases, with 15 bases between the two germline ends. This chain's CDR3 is CASSPRGGGTEAFF. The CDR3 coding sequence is TGTGCCAGCAGCCCACGTGGAGGAGGGACTGAAGCTTTCTTT.

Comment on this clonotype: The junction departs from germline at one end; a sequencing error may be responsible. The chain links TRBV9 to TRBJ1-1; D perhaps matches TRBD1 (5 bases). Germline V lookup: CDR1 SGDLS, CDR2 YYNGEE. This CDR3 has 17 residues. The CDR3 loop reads CASSAHLARVVTTVAFF. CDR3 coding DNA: TGTGCCAGCAGCGCCCATCTAGCCAGGGTTGTGACCACTGTAGCTTTCTTT.

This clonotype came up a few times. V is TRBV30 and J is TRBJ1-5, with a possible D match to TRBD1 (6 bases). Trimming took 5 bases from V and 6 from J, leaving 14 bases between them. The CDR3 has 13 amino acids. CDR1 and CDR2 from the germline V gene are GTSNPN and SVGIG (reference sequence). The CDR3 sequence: CAWDRSQGQPQHF. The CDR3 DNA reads TGTGCCTGGGACAGGTCGCAGGGTCAGCCCCAGCATTTT.

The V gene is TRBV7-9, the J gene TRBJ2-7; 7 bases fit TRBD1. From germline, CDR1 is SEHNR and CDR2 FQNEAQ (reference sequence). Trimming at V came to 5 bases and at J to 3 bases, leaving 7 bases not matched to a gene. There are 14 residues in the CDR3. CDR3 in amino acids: CASSLSGTVYEQYF. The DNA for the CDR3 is TGTGCCAGCAGCCTTTCCGGGACAGTCTACGAGCAGTACTTC.

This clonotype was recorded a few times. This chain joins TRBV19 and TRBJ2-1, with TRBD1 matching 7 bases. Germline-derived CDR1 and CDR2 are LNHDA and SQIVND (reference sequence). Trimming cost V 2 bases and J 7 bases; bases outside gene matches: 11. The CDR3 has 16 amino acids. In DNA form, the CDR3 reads TGTGCCAGTAGTATATACCGGGACAGCCCTTGGAATGAGCAGTTCTTC. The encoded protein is CASSIYRDSPWNEQFF. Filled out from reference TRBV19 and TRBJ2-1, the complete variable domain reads DGGITQSPKYLFRKEGQNVTLSCEQNLNHDAMYWYRQDPGQGLRLIYYSQIVNDFQKGDIAEGYSVSREKKESFPLTVTSAQKNPTAFYLCASSIYRDSPWNEQFFGPGTRLTVL.

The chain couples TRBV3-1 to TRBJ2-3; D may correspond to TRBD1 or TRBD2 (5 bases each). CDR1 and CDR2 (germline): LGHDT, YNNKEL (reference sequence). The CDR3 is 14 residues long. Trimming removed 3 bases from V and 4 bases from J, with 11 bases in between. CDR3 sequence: CASSHTGDPDTQYF. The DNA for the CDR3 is TGTGCCAGCAGCCACACCGGGGACCCAGATACGCAGTATTTT.

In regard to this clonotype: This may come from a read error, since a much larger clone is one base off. DNA for the CDR3: TGCAGTGCTAGAGAGGGGGCTCGGGGGGCCAAAAACATTCAGTGCTTC. It is translated as CSAREGARGAKNIQCF. The chain employs TRBV20-1 and TRBJ2-4; D perhaps matches TRBD2 (7 bases). This CDR3 region has 16 residues. CDR1 DFQATT and CDR2 SNEGSKA come from the germline V gene (reference sequence).

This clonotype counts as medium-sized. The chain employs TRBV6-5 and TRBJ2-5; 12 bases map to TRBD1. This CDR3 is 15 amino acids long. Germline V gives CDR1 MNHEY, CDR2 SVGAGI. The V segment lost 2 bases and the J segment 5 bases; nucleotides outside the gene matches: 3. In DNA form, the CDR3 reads TGTGCCAGCAGTTACGGGACAGGGGGCCGGGAGACCCAGTACTTC. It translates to CASSYGTGGRETQYF.

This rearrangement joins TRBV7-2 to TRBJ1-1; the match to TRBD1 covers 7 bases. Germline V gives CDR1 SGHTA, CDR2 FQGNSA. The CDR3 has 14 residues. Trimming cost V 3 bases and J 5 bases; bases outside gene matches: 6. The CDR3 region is CASSFQGVGTEAFF. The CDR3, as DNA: TGTGCCAGCAGCTTTCAGGGGGTTGGTACTGAAGCTTTCTTT. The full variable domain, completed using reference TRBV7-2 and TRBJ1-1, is GAGVSQSPSNKVTEKGKDVELRCDPISGHTALYWYRQSLGQGLEFLIYFQGNSAPDKSGLPSDRFSAERTGGSVSTLTIQRTQQEDSAVYLCASSFQGVGTEAFFGQGTRLTVV.

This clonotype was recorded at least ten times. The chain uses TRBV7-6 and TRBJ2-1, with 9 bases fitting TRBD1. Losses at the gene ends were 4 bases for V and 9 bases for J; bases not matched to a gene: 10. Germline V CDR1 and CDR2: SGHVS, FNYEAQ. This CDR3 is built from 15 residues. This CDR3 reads CASSSGTGLLGEQFF. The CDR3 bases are TGTGCCAGCAGCTCCGGGACAGGGTTGCTTGGTGAGCAGTTCTTC.

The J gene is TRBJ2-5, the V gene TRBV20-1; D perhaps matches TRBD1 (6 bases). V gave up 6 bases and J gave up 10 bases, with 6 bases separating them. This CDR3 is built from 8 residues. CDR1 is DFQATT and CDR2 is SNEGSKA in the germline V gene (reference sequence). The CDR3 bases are TGCAGTGCGGACAGCCAGTACTTC. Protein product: CSADSQYF.

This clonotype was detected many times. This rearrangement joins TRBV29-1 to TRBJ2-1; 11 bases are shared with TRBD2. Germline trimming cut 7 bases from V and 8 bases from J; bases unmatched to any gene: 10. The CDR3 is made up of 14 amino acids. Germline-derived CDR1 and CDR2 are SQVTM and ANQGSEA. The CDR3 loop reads CSGRTLGLADEQFF. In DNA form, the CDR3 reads TGCAGCGGCCGAACTCTGGGACTAGCGGATGAGCAGTTCTTC.